These 20 T cell receptor beta chains were all obtained from the same sample, sequenced in a study of blood T cell repertoires in COVID-19. Sequencing was performed with immunoSEQ multiplex PCR; in TCRdb, only in-frame clones are kept and a portion is missing. Of approximately 500,000 clones in the sample, over 75% were seen once. Sequencing was performed on PBMCs or T cells enriched from blood (not recorded which). Receptors were obtained from a woman in her thirties or forties who had recovered from COVID-19.

CDR3: CASSQEVGRGGPGYTF. CDR3 DNA sequence: TGCGCCAGCAGCCAAGAAGTAGGGAGGGGGGGTCCTGGCTACACCTTC. This chain uses TRBV4-3 with TRBJ1-2; a weak D match, TRBD1 (6 bases). This CDR3 region has 16 residues. V was pared by 0 bases and J by 7 bases, with 18 bases between. Germline V gene lookup returns CDR1 LGHNA and CDR2 YSLEER.

The CDR3 DNA is TGTGCCAGTAGTATAGTAGAGGGAGTCGCCTACAATGAGCAGTTCTTC. This translates into CASSIVEGVAYNEQFF. The chain carries TRBV19 and TRBJ2-1, with D possibly being TRBD2 (5 bases). Looked up from germline, CDR1 is LNHDA and CDR2 is SQIVND (reference sequence). The CDR3 has 16 residues. V was cut by 1 base and J by 2 bases, with 12 bases left in between.

Written as DNA, the CDR3 is TGTGCCAGCGCGTCCGGTTATGGCTACACCTTC. As protein: CASASGYGYTF. This chain connects TRBV9 to TRBJ1-2; D gene uncertain. The V end was cut by 7 bases, the J end by 5 bases, with 9 bases between. Germline-derived CDR1 and CDR2 are SGDLS and YYNGEE. The CDR3 sequence is 11 residues long.

On this clone itself: The sample contains more than one DNA sequence encoding this CDR3. V and J are TRBV11-2 and TRBJ2-3, with 7 bases matching TRBD2. This CDR3 has 14 amino acids. Germline V lookup: CDR1 SGHAT, CDR2 FQNNGV. V trimming: 5 bases; J trimming: 1 base; junction bases outside the gene matches: 3. The CDR3 here is CASSPGGGTDTQYF. CDR3 sequence (DNA): TGTGCCAGCAGCCCGGGAGGCGGCACAGATACGCAGTATTTT.

V gene TRBV12-3 or TRBV12-4 combines with J gene TRBJ1-4; D unresolved. V lost 1 base, J lost 7 bases, and 7 bases lay in between. The CDR3 totals 13 residues. DNA for the CDR3: TGTGCCAGCAGTTTAGTTCTCGGTGAAAAACTGTTTTTT. It codes for CASSLVLGEKLFF.

This chain uses TRBV10-1 with TRBJ1-5; D not certain. The CDR3 totals 12 residues. Trimming removed 4 bases at V and 6 bases at J, with 7 bases between. The germline gives CDR1 WNHNN, CDR2 SYGVQD (reference sequence). The CDR3 DNA reads TGCGCCAGCAGTGGCCCCGGTCAGCCCCAGCATTTT. Translation gives CASSGPGQPQHF.

The rearrangement joins TRBV7-9 to TRBJ1-3, with a possible D match to TRBD1 (6 bases). The CDR3 totals 15 residues. CDR1 is SEHNR, CDR2 FQNEAQ, per germline (reference sequence). V was clipped by 1 base and J by 0 bases, with 7 bases between them. The CDR3 nucleotides read TGTGCCAGCAGCTTAGGAGGGGGCTCTGGAAACACCATATATTTT. Translated: CASSLGGGSGNTIYF.

V and J are TRBV7-8 and TRBJ2-1; unclear D gene. This CDR3 has 12 amino acids. CDR1 is SGHVS, CDR2 FQNEAQ, per germline. V was trimmed by 3 bases and J by 3 bases, leaving 3 bases between them. The CDR3 here is CASSFNYNEQFF. CDR3 nucleotide sequence: TGTGCCAGCAGCTTTAACTACAATGAGCAGTTCTTC.

The chain carries TRBV14 and TRBJ2-7, with D perhaps TRBD2 (5 bases). Germline assignment: CDR1 SGHDN and CDR2 FVKESK. The CDR3 totals 11 residues. Trimming stripped 3 bases from V and 9 bases from J, with 9 bases between. The chain's CDR3 is CASSHGERQYF. DNA for the CDR3: TGTGCCAGCAGCCACGGGGAAAGGCAGTACTTC. The full variable domain, its missing parts supplied by reference TRBV14 and TRBJ2-7, is EAGVTQFPSHSVIEKGQTVTLRCDPISGHDNLYWYRRVMGKEIKFLLHFVKESKQDESGMPNNRFLAERTGGTYSTLKVQPAELEDSGVYFCASSHGERQYFGPGTRLTVT.

A single count supports this clone. The V call is TRBV10-3, the J call TRBJ2-5, with 7 nucleotides matching TRBD1. V dropped 6 bases and J dropped 1; count of bases not matched to a gene: 8. This CDR3 has 15 residues. Germline V gene data show CDR1 as ENHRY and CDR2 as SYGVKD. DNA of the CDR3: TGTGCCATCAGCGGGGACAGCCGCTTCCAAGAGACCCAGTACTTC. Protein sequence: CAISGDSRFQETQYF.

The chain recombines TRBV24-1 with TRBJ2-2; TRBD2 aligns across 8 bases. This CDR3 spans 18 amino acids. Germline trimming cut 5 bases from V and 2 bases from J; bases unmatched to any gene: 12. CDR1 and CDR2 from the germline V gene are KGHDR and SFDVKD. DNA of the CDR3: TGTGCCACCAGTGCACCCCCCCAAGCGGGAGTTAACACCGGGGAGCTGTTTTTT. Its protein is CATSAPPQAGVNTGELFF.

This clone came up a few times. This chain joins TRBV4-3 and TRBJ1-5; tentatively, D is TRBD1 (6 bases). In germline, CDR1 is LGHNA, CDR2 YSLEER. The length of the CDR3 is 15 residues. Trimming removed 2 bases at V and 0 bases at J, with 8 bases between. The CDR3 here is CASSQMTGSNQPQHF. Here the CDR3 DNA reads TGCGCCAGCAGCCAAATGACAGGTAGCAATCAGCCCCAGCATTTT.

The chain couples TRBV13 to TRBJ1-2; 11 positions match TRBD1. The CDR3 runs to 14 residues. The V and J ends lost 9 bases and 0 bases, in that order; junction bases with no gene match: 3. From germline, CDR1 is PRHDT and CDR2 FYEKMQ (reference sequence). CDR3 DNA sequence: TGTGCCAGTGGGGACAGGGGGTCTAACTATGGCTACACCTTC. It codes for CASGDRGSNYGYTF.

V and J are TRBV10-3 and TRBJ1-1; tentative D call: TRBD1 (6 bases). CDR3 length: 14 amino acids. The V gene's germline CDR1 is ENHRY and CDR2 SYGVKD. V dropped 4 bases and J dropped 3 bases, with 12 bases sitting between them. CDR3: CAISGTGLDTEAFF. For the CDR3, the DNA is TGTGCCATCAGTGGAACAGGGCTGGACACTGAAGCTTTCTTT.

DNA for the CDR3: TGTGCCAGCAGCTTCATGGGCGCTTCCAATGGCTACACCTTC. Translating gives CASSFMGASNGYTF. The chain has TRBV5-4 and TRBJ1-2; D unresolved. Trimming pared 2 bases from V and 6 bases from J, leaving 14 bases between. The CDR3 extends over 14 amino acids. Germline CDR1 and CDR2: SGHNT and YYREEE (reference sequence).

This clone has more than one count but fewer than ten. V gene TRBV3-1 (or the pseudogene TRBV3-2) combines with J gene TRBJ2-5; tentatively, D is TRBD2 (6 bases). CDR1 and CDR2 (germline): LGHDT, YNNKEL (reference sequence). This CDR3 has 14 amino acids. The V and J ends lost 0 bases and 6 bases respectively, with 11 bases between them. The CDR3 DNA is TGTGCCAGCAGCCAAGATCTGGGGGGACAGACCCAGTACTTC. Translating gives CASSQDLGGQTQYF.

V gene TRBV11-2 combines with J gene TRBJ2-5; 11 bases fit TRBD2. Trimming at V came to 5 bases and at J to 5 bases, leaving 13 bases not matched to a gene. Germline CDR1 reads SGHAT; CDR2 reads FQNNGV. The CDR3 covers 17 residues. The CDR3 DNA sequence: TGTGCCAGCAGCCTCCGTCCACTAGCGGGAGATGGGGAGACCCAGTACTTC. Amino acids: CASSLRPLAGDGETQYF.

The chain uses TRBV9 and TRBJ2-3, with 12 bases identical to TRBD2. Germline assignment: CDR1 SGDLS and CDR2 YYNGEE. Trimming took 5 bases from V and 0 from J; bases not matched to a gene: 10. This CDR3 comprises 18 residues. The DNA of the CDR3 is TGTGCCAGCAGTTCCGGACTAGCGGGACCCCCTAGCACAGATACGCAGTATTTT. Its translation: CASSSGLAGPPSTDTQYF.

The chain uses TRBV30 and TRBJ1-5; tentative D call: TRBD1 (5 bases). V shed 1 base and J shed 5 bases, with 12 bases lying between them. This CDR3 is built from 14 residues. The germline V gene encodes CDR1 GTSNPN and CDR2 SVGIG (reference sequence). CDR3 amino acids: CAWSASDSHQPQHF. CDR3 DNA: TGTGCCTGGAGTGCCTCCGACAGCCATCAGCCCCAGCATTTT.

CDR3 amino acids: CASSGRDRGNYEQYF. For the CDR3, the DNA is TGCGCCAGCAGCGGACGGGACAGGGGTAACTACGAGCAGTACTTC. V is TRBV5-1 and J is TRBJ2-7, with 10 bases identical to TRBD1. V was clipped by 4 bases and J by 3 bases; unmatched bases: 7. Germline values: CDR1 SGHRS, CDR2 YFSETQ. The CDR3 sequence is 15 residues long.